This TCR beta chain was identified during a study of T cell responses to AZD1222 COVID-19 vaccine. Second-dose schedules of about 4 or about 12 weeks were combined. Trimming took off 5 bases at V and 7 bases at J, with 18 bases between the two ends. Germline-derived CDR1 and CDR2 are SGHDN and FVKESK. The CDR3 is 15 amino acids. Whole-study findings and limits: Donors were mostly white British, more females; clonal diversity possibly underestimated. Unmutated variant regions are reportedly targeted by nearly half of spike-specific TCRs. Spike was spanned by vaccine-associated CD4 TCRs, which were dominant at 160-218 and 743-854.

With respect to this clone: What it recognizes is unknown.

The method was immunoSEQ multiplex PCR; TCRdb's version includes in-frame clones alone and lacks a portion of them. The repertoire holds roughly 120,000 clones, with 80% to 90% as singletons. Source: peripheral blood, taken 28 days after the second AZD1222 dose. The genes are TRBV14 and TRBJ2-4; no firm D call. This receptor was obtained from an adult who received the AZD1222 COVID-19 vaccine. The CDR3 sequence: CASSNPSGPFNIQYF. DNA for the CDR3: TGTGCCAGCAGCAACCCCTCGGGCCCTTTCAACATTCAGTACTTC.